This entry is about one T cell receptor beta chain. Which antigen it targets is not known. No much larger clonotype is one base removed from it; base qualities were not supplied. Stable Graves' hyperthyroidism was defined as no progression to ophthalmopathy during 18 months of follow-up. Hyperthyroidism patients were newly diagnosed, had a disease duration of under 2 months, and were aged 18 to 65 years. Any patient with an uncontrolled infection, another autoimmune disease, pregnancy or lactation was excluded. Clinical symptoms, serum thyroxine and TRAb, thyroid ultrasound, and orbital computed tomography formed the basis for the diagnoses. PBMCs were isolated from more than 8 ml of fresh peripheral blood by Ficoll-Paque density gradient centrifugation. Total RNA was extracted with Trizol reagent, and quality was checked on an Agilent 2100 Bioanalyzer. Amplification of TCR beta CDR3 regions was carried out from RNA transcripts. The first round of RT-PCR for the TCR CDR3 was performed with the HTBI primer set and the Qiagen OneStep RT-PCR kit. The libraries were constructed in a second round of multiplex PCR and then size-selected and purified. Libraries were sequenced paired-end with 100 bp reads on an Illumina HiSeq2000. In the source study's methods: SOAPnuke was used to process the raw data, throwing out any read that contained adapters or uncalled bases, had a mean Phred below 15, or lacked an exact constant-primer or identifier match. COPE v1.2.5 was used to merge high-quality paired reads, and clonotypes were defined as unique nucleotide sequences. MiTCR v1.1 was used to align clonotypes to the IMGT TRBV, TRBD and TRBJ reference segments. The analysis included only V-J combinations with a frequency above 0.0001, which together covered roughly 99% of the repertoires. A TCS score was defined as the ratio of F50 (clonal expansion) to E x V (chaos), with BLOSUM62-based TCRdist applied between CDR3 peptides within each V-J. Welch's t-statistics and random forest reduced roughly 530 V-J features to under 15, which were used in a naive Bayes classifier (R e1071). The similarity between thyroid and blood repertoires was quantified using the Morisita-Horn index. Clones were called with MiXCR by TCRdb after fastp trimmed the public reads at Q25, and only in-frame beta chains were retained. For every CDR3 protein sequence, its rows merge into one entry that carries the most common genes and DNA. The V and J calls shown here were made by TCRdb, not taken from the authors' results. Across this sample there are 750,000 to 950,000 distinct CDR3 sequences, with 38% seen only once. The biggest ten clones account for around 10% of the sample.

This entry is derived from a study of T cells in Graves' hyperthyroidism and ophthalmopathy (dated by TCRdb to about 2019). Regarding the research as a whole: Peripheral blood was sampled at the time of initial diagnosis, prior to any treatment. To identify distinguishing TCR V-J signatures, a discovery cohort of about 100 patients was used, comprising some 45 with Graves' ophthalmopathy and about 59 with stable Graves' hyperthyroidism. Prospective prediction of ophthalmopathy was tested in an independent validation cohort of about 19 hyperthyroidism patients and some 17 patients who later progressed to ophthalmopathy. For training and testing, the 100 or so patients in the discovery cohort were randomly divided in a 7:3 ratio. The study also compared thyroid tissue and blood T-cell repertoires from a handful of Graves' hyperthyroidism patients. After sampling, hyperthyroidism patients received methimazole starting at 30 mg daily, and ophthalmopathy patients received high-dose intravenous methylprednisolone. TCR Vbeta CDR3 sequencing of 130 to 150 peripheral blood samples (under 45 ophthalmopathy, about 75 hyperthyroidism and 17 progressor patients) is reported in the paper. The paper's findings and limits, for the study overall: In validation, the model predicted progression to ophthalmopathy a median of about 5.9 months before onset, with 65% to 71% sensitivity and 72.22% specificity. A model built on a 13 V-J signature distinguished ophthalmopathy from stable hyperthyroidism, reaching around 88% sensitivity and approximately 83% specificity in cross-validation and 80%/75% in testing. Most expanded thyroid clonotypes (frequency above 0.001) were also detected in blood, a finding suggesting that blood repertoires may reflect thyroid immune responses. No statistical method was used to set the sample size in advance, and investigators knew the group allocation.

From its cysteine to its phenylalanine, the CDR3 spans 13 amino acids. The only DNA kept is the CDR3, 39 bases in frame from the first base. CDR1 and CDR2, per the germline V gene, are SQVTM and ANQGSEA. V was cut back by 7 bases and J by 0 bases, leaving a gap of 12 bases between them. The V and J genes are TRBV29-1 and TRBJ1-1, with TRBD1 as a weak D call on 5 bases. The receptor's source is a man between 18 and 35 years old with Graves' hyperthyroidism. Sample: blood. The CDR3: CSGEGRMNTEAFF. The DNA is TGCAGCGGGGAGGGACGGATGAACACTGAAGCTTTCTTT.